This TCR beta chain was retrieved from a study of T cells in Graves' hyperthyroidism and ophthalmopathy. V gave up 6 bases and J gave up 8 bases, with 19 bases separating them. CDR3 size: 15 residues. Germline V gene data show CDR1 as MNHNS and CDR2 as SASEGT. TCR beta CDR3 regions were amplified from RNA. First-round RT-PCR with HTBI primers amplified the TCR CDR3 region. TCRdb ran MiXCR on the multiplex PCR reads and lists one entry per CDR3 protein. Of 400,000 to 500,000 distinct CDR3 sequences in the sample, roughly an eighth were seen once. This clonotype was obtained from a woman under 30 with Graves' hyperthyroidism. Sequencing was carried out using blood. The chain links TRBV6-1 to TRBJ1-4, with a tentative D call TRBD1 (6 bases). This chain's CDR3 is CASRGRGGFSEKLFF. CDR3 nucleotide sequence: TGTGCCAGCAGAGGCAGGGGTGGATTCAGCGAAAAACTGTTTTTT.